Sequencing of this T cell receptor beta chain was carried out in a study of T cells of healthy individuals. Germline V gene sequence: CDR1 SGHTA, CDR2 FQGNSA. The J segment lost 2 bases and the V segment lost 5 bases, leaving 3 bases of the junction unmatched. This CDR3 has 16 amino acids. This clonotype was seen at least ten times. TCRdb re-called the 5' RACE reads through MiXCR, storing one row per CDR3 protein. The table lists some 85,000 distinct CDR3 sequences, about 5.5% of them singletons, with roughly 7.5% in the top ten. J is TRBJ2-1 and V is TRBV7-2; 13 bases are shared with TRBD2. The receptor was derived from a female donor in good health. The CDR3 nucleotides are TGTGCCAGCAGCGTGGGGACTAGCGGGACCTACAATGAGCAGTTCTTC. This encodes CASSVGTSGTYNEQFF.